This TCR beta chain is from a study of response to subunit inactivated influenza vaccine (dated by TCRdb to 2017 to 2018). Context from the whole study: Deep quantitative profiling of the T cell receptor repertoire was used in the study to follow responses to a trivalent subunit inactivated influenza vaccine.

Study-wide conclusions, independent of this receptor: According to the authors, only a limited number of new T cells may be recruited by each seasonal influenza vaccination.

To prepare the library, RT-PCR was applied. Sequencing took place on an Illumina HiSeq 2500. TCRdb itself trimmed the public reads at Q25 with fastp, ran MiXCR and retained productive beta chains. CDR3 protein sequences are deduplicated, and each keeps its most common genes and DNA. In all, the sample holds about 700,000 distinct CDR3 sequences, and around 14% of those were seen once. Around a tenth of the sample goes to the ten largest clones. About this clonotype itself: The antigen it recognizes is unknown. No base quality information exists; no much larger clone differs at one position.

V is shortened by 3 bases, J by 5 bases, and the region joining them spans 10 bases. For CDR1 and CDR2, the germline V gene lists SQVTM and ANQGSEA. The CDR3 starts with the cysteine, ends with the phenylalanine, and has 12 residues. Only the CDR3 portion is preserved as DNA: 36 bases, with reading frame beginning at the first base. Specimen: PBMCs from blood, collected 12 days after vaccination. The sequence joins TRBV29-1 to TRBJ1-1; the D gene is perhaps TRBD1, on 6 matching bases. The sequence derives from a man between 45 and 60 years old who received an inactivated influenza vaccine. Donor details come from another sample of the same person, matched by shared clones. The CDR3 protein is CSVDKGGTEAFF. The bases are TGCAGCGTTGACAAGGGGGGGACTGAAGCTTTCTTT.